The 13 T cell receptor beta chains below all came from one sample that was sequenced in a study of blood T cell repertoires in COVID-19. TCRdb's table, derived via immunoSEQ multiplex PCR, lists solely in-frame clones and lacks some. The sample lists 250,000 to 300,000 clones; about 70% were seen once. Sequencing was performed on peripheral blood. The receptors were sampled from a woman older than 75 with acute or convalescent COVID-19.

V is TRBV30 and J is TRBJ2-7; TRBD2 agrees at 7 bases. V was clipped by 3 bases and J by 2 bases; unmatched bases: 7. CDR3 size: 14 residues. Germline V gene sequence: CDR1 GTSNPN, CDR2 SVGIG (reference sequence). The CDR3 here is CAWRKSGTTYEQYF. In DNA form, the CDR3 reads TGTGCCTGGAGGAAATCCGGGACTACCTACGAGCAGTACTTC.

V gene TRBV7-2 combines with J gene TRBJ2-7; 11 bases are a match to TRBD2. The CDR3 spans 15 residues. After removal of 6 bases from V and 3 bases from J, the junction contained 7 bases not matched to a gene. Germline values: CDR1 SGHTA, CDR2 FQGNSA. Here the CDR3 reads CASSLTGTSGYEQYF. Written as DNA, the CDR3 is TGTGCCAGCAGTCTAACCGGGACTAGCGGCTACGAGCAGTACTTC.

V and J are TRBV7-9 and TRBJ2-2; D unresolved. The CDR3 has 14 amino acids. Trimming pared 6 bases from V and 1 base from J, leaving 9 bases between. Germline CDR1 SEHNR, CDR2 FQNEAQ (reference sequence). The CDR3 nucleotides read TGTGCCAGCAGATCGAGGAAGAACACCGGGGAGCTGTTTTTT. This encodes CASRSRKNTGELFF.

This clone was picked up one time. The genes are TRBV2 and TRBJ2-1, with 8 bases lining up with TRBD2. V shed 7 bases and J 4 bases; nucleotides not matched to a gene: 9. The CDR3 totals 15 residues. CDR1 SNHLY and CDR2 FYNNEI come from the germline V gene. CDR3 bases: TGTGCCAGCATCGCCCGGCTAGCGGGTTACAATGAGCAGTTCTTC. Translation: CASIARLAGYNEQFF.

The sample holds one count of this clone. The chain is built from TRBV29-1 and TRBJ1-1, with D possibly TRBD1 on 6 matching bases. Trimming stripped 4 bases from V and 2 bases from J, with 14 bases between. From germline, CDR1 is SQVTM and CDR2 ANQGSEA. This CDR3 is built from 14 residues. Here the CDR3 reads CSVGVRTANTEAFF. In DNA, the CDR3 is TGCAGCGTTGGTGTCCGGACAGCAAACACTGAAGCTTTCTTT.

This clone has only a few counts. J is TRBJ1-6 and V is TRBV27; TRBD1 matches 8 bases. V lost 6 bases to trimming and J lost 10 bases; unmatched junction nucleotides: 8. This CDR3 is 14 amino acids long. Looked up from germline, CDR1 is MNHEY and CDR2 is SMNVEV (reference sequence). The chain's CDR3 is CASRLTGVWSPLHF. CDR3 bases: TGTGCCAGCAGACTGACAGGGGTGTGGTCACCCCTCCACTTT.

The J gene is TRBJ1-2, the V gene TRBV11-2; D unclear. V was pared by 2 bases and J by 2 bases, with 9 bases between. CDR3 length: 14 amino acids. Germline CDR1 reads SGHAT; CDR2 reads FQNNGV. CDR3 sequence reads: CASSLLTRNYGYTF. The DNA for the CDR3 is TGTGCCAGCAGCTTATTGACACGGAACTATGGCTACACCTTC.

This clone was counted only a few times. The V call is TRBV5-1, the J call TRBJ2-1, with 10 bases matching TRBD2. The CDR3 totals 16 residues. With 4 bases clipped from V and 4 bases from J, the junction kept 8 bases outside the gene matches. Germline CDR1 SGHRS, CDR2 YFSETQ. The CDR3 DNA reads TGCGCCAGCAGCACAATAGCGGGGGGCCCGTACAATGAGCAGTTCTTC. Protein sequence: CASSTIAGGPYNEQFF.

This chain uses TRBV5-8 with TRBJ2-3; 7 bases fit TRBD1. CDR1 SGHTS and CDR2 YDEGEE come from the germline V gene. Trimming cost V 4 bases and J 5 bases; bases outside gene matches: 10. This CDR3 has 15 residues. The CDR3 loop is CASSTRTGKKDTQYF. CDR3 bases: TGTGCCAGCAGCACAAGGACAGGCAAGAAAGATACGCAGTATTTT.

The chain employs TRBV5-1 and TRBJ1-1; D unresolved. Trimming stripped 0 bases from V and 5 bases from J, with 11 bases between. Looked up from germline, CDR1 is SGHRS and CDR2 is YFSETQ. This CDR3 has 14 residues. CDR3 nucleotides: TGCGCCAGCAGCTTGGGACAAATAGATACTGAAGCTTTCTTT. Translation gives CASSLGQIDTEAFF.

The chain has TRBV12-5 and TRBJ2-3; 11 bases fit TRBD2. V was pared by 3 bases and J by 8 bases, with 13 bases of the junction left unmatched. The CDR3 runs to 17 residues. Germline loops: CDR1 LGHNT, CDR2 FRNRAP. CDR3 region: CASGLLAGVGGLFTQYF. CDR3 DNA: TGTGCTAGTGGTTTACTAGCGGGGGTTGGTGGGTTATTTACGCAGTATTTT.

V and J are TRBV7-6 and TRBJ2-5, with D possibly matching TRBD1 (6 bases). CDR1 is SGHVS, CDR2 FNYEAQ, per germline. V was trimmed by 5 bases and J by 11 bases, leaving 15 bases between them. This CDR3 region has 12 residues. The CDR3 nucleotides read TGTGCCAGCAGCCCGGATTCAGGGGCGCAGTACTTC. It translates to CASSPDSGAQYF.

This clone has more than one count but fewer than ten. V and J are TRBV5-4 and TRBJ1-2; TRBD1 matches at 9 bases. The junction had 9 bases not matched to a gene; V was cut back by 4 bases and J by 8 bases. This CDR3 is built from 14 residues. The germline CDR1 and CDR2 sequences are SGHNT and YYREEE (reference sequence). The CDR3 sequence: CASSIGQGPRGYTF. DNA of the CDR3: TGTGCCAGCAGCATCGGACAGGGGCCTCGGGGCTACACCTTC.